Sequencing of this T cell receptor beta chain was carried out in a study of STAT5B mutations in CD4+ large granular lymphocyte leukemia. This CDR3 has 14 amino acids. Trimming at V came to 7 bases and at J to 1 base, leaving 4 bases not matched to a gene. Germline lookup yields CDR1 MDHEN and CDR2 SYDVKM. The protocol was immunoSEQ multiplex PCR, while the TCRdb copy is restricted to in-frame clones and leaves out a portion. The sample yields over 25,000 clones, roughly three quarters seen once. This receptor was taken from a human donor in good health. The chain is built from TRBV28 and TRBJ2-3, with 8 bases identical to TRBD2. The material sequenced was CD4+ T cells from blood buffy coats. CDR3 loop: CASTRSGGTDTQYF. CDR3 bases: TGTGCCAGCACCCGTAGCGGGGGCACAGATACGCAGTATTTT.